This T cell receptor beta chain was recorded in a study of identical twins. Study-wide results and limits: Within cord blood, abundant beta clonotypes carried fewer insertions, but memory repertoires showed no such trend. Zero-insertion analyses were open to partial confounding by invariant MAIT and iNKT cells.

TCRdb re-called the 5' RACE reads through MiXCR, storing one row per CDR3 protein. Of around 250,000 distinct CDR3 sequences listed, 5.5% to 7% are singletons. Germline CDR1 reads DFQATT; CDR2 reads SNEGSKA (reference sequence). The CDR3 is 13 amino acids. In its sample, this clonotype was seen many times. Its antigen is currently unknown. These same data were also listed under a study on yellow fever vaccine responses in identical twins.

The source of this sequence is a young woman in good health. The chain combines TRBV20-1 with TRBJ2-1; D possibly corresponds to TRBD2 (6 bases). Sequencing used memory (CD45RO+) T cells sorted from blood. The CDR3 protein is CRGIGGSDNEQFF. The DNA for the CDR3 is TGCAGAGGAATTGGGGGGTCGGACAATGAGCAGTTCTTC.